This TCR beta chain originates from a study of CD8 T cells in acute hepatitis C reinfection. Using immunoSEQ multiplex PCR, the repertoire was profiled, and TCRdb retains in-frame clones only, with some absent. The sample has about 40,000 clones, roughly 85% seen once; the top ten hold 9.5% to 12%. This clone was seen more than once but under ten times. The CDR3 is made up of 15 amino acids. Germline CDR1 reads MGHRA; CDR2 reads YSYEKL. J gave up 3 bases and V 0 bases, and 5 bases lay outside the gene matches. Stated time point: naive CD8 control sorted from an acute-time-point sample. The sequencing input was naive CD8+ T cells from PBMCs. This TCR was sampled from a woman between 18 and 30 years old who spontaneously cleared hepatitis C infection. This chain links TRBV4-1 with TRBJ2-7; 7 positions agree with TRBD2. The CDR3 nucleotides read TGCGCCAGCAGCCAAGAGGCTCTAGCGGACTACGAGCAGTACTTC. Protein: CASSQEALADYEQYF.